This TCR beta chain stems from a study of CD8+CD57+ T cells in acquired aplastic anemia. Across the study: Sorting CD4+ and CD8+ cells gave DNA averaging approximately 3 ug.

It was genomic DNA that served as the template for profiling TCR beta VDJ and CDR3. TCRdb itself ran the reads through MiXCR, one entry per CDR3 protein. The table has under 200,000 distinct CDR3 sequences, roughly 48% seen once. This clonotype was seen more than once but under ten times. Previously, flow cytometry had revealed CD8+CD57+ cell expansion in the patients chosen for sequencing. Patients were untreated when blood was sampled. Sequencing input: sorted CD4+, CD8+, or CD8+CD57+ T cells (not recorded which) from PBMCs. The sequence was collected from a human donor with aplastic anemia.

In nucleotides, the CDR3 is TGTGCCAGCAGTGAAGCGGGGGGCTCCTACAATGAGCAGTTCTTC. Encoded protein: CASSEAGGSYNEQFF. This sequence joins TRBV6-1 and TRBJ2-1; a weak D match, TRBD2 (6 bases). Germline values: CDR1 MNHNS, CDR2 SASEGT. V was cut by 0 bases and J by 0 bases, with 6 bases left in between. This CDR3 contains 15 residues.